A selection of T cell receptor beta chains follows, all from one sample in a study of cytomegalovirus exposure and HLA in healthy donors. Sequencing was performed with immunoSEQ multiplex PCR; in TCRdb, only in-frame clones are kept and a portion is missing. The sample lists over 200,000 clones, 75% occurring once. The sample comprised PBMCs. The receptor source for this set is a young woman in good health and CMV-seronegative. CDR3s include the opening cysteine and the closing phenylalanine or tryptophan. Size is stated for part of the rows, as once, few or many counts, or as a class when the clone is expanded.

>once|TRBJ1-5|TRBV5-1
CASSLGTGGGPQHF
>.|TRBJ2-3|TRBV11-2
CASSRGTTTGGARNTQYF
>.|TRBJ2-7|TRBV7-9
CSSSSSRLGHLSASYEQYF
>.|TRBJ2-7|TRBV7-3
CASSLDRLSYEQYF
>few|TRBJ2-3|TRBV5-4
CASRAGGLRDTQYF
>.|TRBJ1-1|TRBV19
CASSQYGQGGTTEAFF
>.|TRBJ1-3|TRBV19
CASSGQGAGNTIYF
>.|TRBJ1-6|TRBV5-6
CASSSYGSTGNSPLHF
>few|TRBJ2-1|TRBV6-4
CASSDSGETGEQFF
>.|TRBJ2-7|TRBV5-1
CASSLGLAGWGSEQYF
>.|TRBJ1-3|TRBV5-8
CASSLGPGSGNTIYF
>.|TRBJ1-2|TRBV30
CAWSVRNVRDYGYTF
>.|TRBJ1-5|TRBV7-3
CASSYIQVYSNQPQHF
>.|TRBJ2-5|TRBV6-1
CASSESRGQYF
>.|TRBJ2-7|TRBV6-1
CAIAQDRLSEQYF
>.|TRBJ2-3|TRBV13
CASSVGTSGGSTDTQYF
>.|TRBJ1-1|TRBV9
CASSVDTGGTEAFF
>.|TRBJ2-1|TRBV12-5
CASGLVVSGSSYNEQFF
>.|TRBJ1-1|TRBV7-9
CASSLSDRGGEAFF
>.|TRBJ2-2|TRBV7-9
CASSLGTRGGHGELFF
>.|TRBJ1-3|TRBV30
CAWGQGYTSSGNTIYF
>.|TRBJ1-2|TRBV4-2
CASSQDIAATYGYTF
>.|TRBJ1-5|TRBV2
CASSVDISNQPQHF
>few|TRBJ2-1|TRBV27
CASSFGQGWNEQFF
>.|TRBJ1-1|TRBV5-6
CASSVRGGFAIEAFF
>.|TRBJ2-1|TRBV19
CASSFGAGEGYEQFF
>.|TRBJ2-5|TRBV7-2
CASSSRGGRFETQYF
>.|TRBJ2-1|TRBV13
CASRRGADYYNEQFF
>.|TRBJ2-3|TRBV7-6
CASSSTRLRITDTQYF
>.|TRBJ2-3|TRBV4-1
CASSLLAGGISDTQYF
>.|TRBJ2-3|TRBV2
CASSERRGADTQYF
>once|TRBJ2-2|TRBV10-3
CAISVREANTGELFF
>.|TRBJ2-7|TRBV5-1
CASSTGDGRGYEQYF
>once|TRBJ2-4|TRBV7-2
CASRRDSNFQYF
>.|TRBJ2-2|TRBV7-7
CASSFGLAGKNTGELFF
>.|TRBJ2-7|TRBV29-1
CSVGRLGGYEQYF
>.|TRBJ1-1|TRBV19
CASAPFFRVGNTEAFF
>few|TRBJ1-1|TRBV7-6
CASSLERGTEAFF
>few|TRBJ2-3|TRBV7-9
CASSRTLSGGRTDTQYF
>.|TRBJ2-7|TRBV2
CASSEWTGATYEQYF
>.|TRBJ1-1|TRBV6-1
CASPGTGVVNTEAFF
>once|TRBJ1-1|TRBV27
CASGTGTPEAFF
>.|TRBJ2-3|TRBV19
CASSMNSHSTDTQYF
>once|.|TRBV27
CASSRQGSSYEQYF
>.|TRBJ2-1|TRBV7-9
CASSPPGKGSNEQFF
>.|TRBJ1-1|TRBV6-5
CASSEGRRGAAFF
>.|TRBJ2-2|TRBV18
CASSPGRQGFLSGELFF
>.|TRBJ2-7|TRBV5-1
CASSLTGSYEQYF
>.|TRBJ2-4|TRBV11-3
CGSSLNNRQDARNIQYF
>.|TRBJ1-3|TRBV30
CAWKPHSGNTIYF
>once|TRBJ2-5|TRBV11-2
CASSLRTSGGEETQYF